The T cell receptor (beta chain) described here comes from a study of T cell changes during pregnancy in multiple sclerosis. Clones were read by immunoSEQ multiplex PCR, and TCRdb kept only the in-frame ones, dropping some. The sample lists about 47,000 clones; about 90% were seen once. V was pared by 3 bases and J by 8 bases, with 11 bases between. Germline V gives CDR1 SNHLY, CDR2 FYNNEI. The CDR3 contains 13 residues. J is TRBJ2-1 and V is TRBV2, with D possibly being TRBD2 (5 bases). This TCR was sampled from a female donor with multiple sclerosis, enrolled in a pregnancy study. The source was peripheral blood, collected in the first trimester of pregnancy. The chain's CDR3 is CASSDLARDEQFF. CDR3 in DNA: TGTGCCAGCAGTGACCTAGCTAGGGATGAGCAGTTCTTC.